This T cell receptor (beta chain) was captured in a study of patients and donors after allogeneic stem cell transplantation. TCRdb re-derived calls from the RT-PCR reads in MiXCR, one entry per CDR3 protein. Of some 960,000 distinct CDR3 sequences detected, more than 15% appear once; the ten largest clones hold about 6%. CDR1 and CDR2 (germline): LGHNA, YNFKEQ. The CDR3 covers 16 residues. V lost 1 base, J lost 2 bases, and 4 bases stayed unmatched. The sample comprised blood, either unsorted or a sorted T cell fraction (not recorded which). The sequence was collected from a human donor who was either an allogeneic HSCT recipient or a stem cell or donor lymphocyte infusion donor (not recorded which). It is not recorded whose cells these are; they may come from a transplant donor. The V gene is TRBV4-2, the J gene TRBJ2-1; TRBD2 agrees at 8 bases. CDR3 in amino acids: CASSQGERGPYNEQFF. CDR3 DNA: TGTGCCAGCAGCCAAGGGGAGCGGGGGCCCTACAATGAGCAGTTCTTC.